The clone carrying this T cell receptor beta chain has a handful of counts. No antigen is known for it. Germline V gene sequence: CDR1 MGHDK, CDR2 SYGVNS. The junction had 4 bases not matched to a gene; V was cut back by 7 bases and J by 2 bases. This CDR3 is built from 13 residues. The data belong to a study of post-analysis software for immune sequencing data. Tagging with unique molecular identifiers was a feature of the TCR beta cDNA libraries. TCRdb analysed the PCR reads with MiXCR anew, one entry per CDR3 protein. The data show about 620,000 distinct CDR3 sequences, about 40% seen once. Study observations and caveats: Five or six TRBV segments, TRBV5-6, TRBV5-1 and TRBV20-1 among them, were found more frequent in patients than controls.

The chain combines TRBV25-1 with TRBJ2-5, with 7 bases that match TRBD2. The source of this sequence is a girl under 18 with multiple sclerosis. What was sequenced was blood. CDR3 DNA sequence: TGTGCCAGCACGGGTAGCGGGCAAGAGACCCAGTACTTC. Translation: CASTGSGQETQYF.